This T cell receptor beta chain derives from a study of circulating and synovial CD4+ cells in juvenile arthritis. Study-level points and caveats: Circulating pathogenic-like and bulk T cells looked alike by Vbeta family usage. These blood cells shared more CDR3 sequences with synovium than bulk blood. Diversity here was lower than in bulk blood CD4 cells. T cell genome counts differed by at least an order of magnitude between CPL and CD4 samples.

Clones were read by immunoSEQ multiplex PCR, and TCRdb kept only the in-frame ones, dropping some. The table records tens of thousands of clones, around 95% of them present only once. Germline CDR1 is MDHEN and CDR2 is SYDVKM. The CDR3 contains 14 residues. The V gene end was trimmed by 6 bases and the J gene end by 4 bases; junction bases not matched to a gene: 7. As concerns this clone: Antigen: not known.

The clonotype comes from a human donor with juvenile idiopathic arthritis. The sample taken for sequencing was CD4+ T cells from blood. V usage is TRBV28 and J usage is TRBJ1-2; 8 nucleotides match TRBD1. The CDR3 protein is CASSLQGAPYGYTF. The CDR3 region has the DNA TGTGCCAGCAGCCTCCAGGGGGCGCCCTATGGCTACACCTTC.